The 27 T cell receptor beta chains listed next were all sequenced from one sample in a study of STAT5B mutations in CD4+ large granular lymphocyte leukemia. Some clones are missing from TCRdb's copy, which holds only in-frame ones; the method was immunoSEQ multiplex PCR. The sample includes 40,000 to 45,000 clones, roughly 79% of them seen just once. What was sequenced was CD4+ T cells from blood buffy coats. The source is a human donor in good health.

The genes are TRBV19 and TRBJ1-3; 7 bases align to TRBD1. In germline, CDR1 is LNHDA, CDR2 SQIVND (reference sequence). This CDR3 spans 14 amino acids. CDR3 in amino acids: CASREGASGNTIYF. CDR3 sequence (DNA): TGTGCTTCTCGAGAGGGGGCCTCTGGAAACACCATATATTTT.

In its sample, this clone was seen once. The rearrangement joins TRBV18 to TRBJ2-3; 8 bases agree with TRBD2. Germline V gene lookup returns CDR1 KGHSH and CDR2 LQKENI. The CDR3 is 14 amino acids. The junction had 3 bases not matched to a gene; V was cut back by 3 bases and J by 4 bases. The CDR3 nucleotides read TGTGCCAGCTCACCCTCGGGGGGGCCAGATACGCAGTATTTT. It translates to CASSPSGGPDTQYF.

The chain joins TRBV11-2 to TRBJ2-1; D not resolved. Germline CDR1 reads SGHAT; CDR2 reads FQNNGV. This CDR3 comprises 15 residues. Trimming took off 4 bases at V and 9 bases at J, with 19 bases between the two ends. CDR3 region: CASSSLGVVVGEQFF. CDR3 coding DNA: TGTGCCAGCAGCTCCCTAGGTGTGGTAGTAGGTGAGCAGTTCTTC.

This clone showed up just a few times. Germline is not matched at one junction end, which may reflect a read error. The V gene is TRBV7-7, the J gene TRBJ2-5; D possibly corresponds to TRBD2 (6 bases). CDR1 SSHAT and CDR2 FNYEAQ come from the germline V gene (reference sequence). This CDR3 has 15 residues. In DNA, the CDR3 is TGTGCTAGCAGCCTTACGGGACTCCAGATGGGGACCCAGTACTTC. This codes for CASSLTGLQMGTQYF.

The rearrangement joins TRBV27 to TRBJ1-5; TRBD1 matches at 10 bases. Germline lookup yields CDR1 MNHEY and CDR2 SMNVEV (reference sequence). CDR3 length: 16 amino acids. Unmatched junction bases numbered 6, after V lost 1 base and J lost 6 bases. The CDR3 protein is CASSLWGQGWGQPQHF. The DNA for the CDR3 is TGTGCCAGCAGTTTATGGGGACAGGGGTGGGGTCAGCCCCAGCATTTT.

The chain links TRBV29-1 to TRBJ2-1; the D gene could be TRBD1 or TRBD2 (6 bases each). The CDR3 is 13 residues long. V dropped 4 bases and J dropped 4 bases, with 11 bases sitting between them. Germline assignment: CDR1 SQVTM and CDR2 ANQGSEA. CDR3 nucleotides: TGCAGCGTTGTCCGGGGGCAATACAATGAGCAGTTCTTC. This gives the protein CSVVRGQYNEQFF.

The table lists this clone with a count of one. The rearrangement links TRBV29-1 to TRBJ2-2; 9 positions match TRBD1. The germline V gene encodes CDR1 SQVTM and CDR2 ANQGSEA. The CDR3 runs 13 residues. V trimming: 8 bases; J trimming: 6 bases; junction bases outside the gene matches: 7. The CDR3 here is CSTGQGLAGELFF. CDR3 DNA: TGCAGCACGGGACAGGGTCTCGCCGGGGAGCTGTTTTTT.

Note on this clone: At one end the junction does not follow the germline gene, possibly because of a read error. This chain connects TRBV6-4 to TRBJ2-7; a weak D match, TRBD2 (6 bases). The V gene's germline CDR1 is MRHNA and CDR2 SNTAGT. The CDR3 runs to 13 residues. The CDR3 nucleotides are TGTGCCAGCAGTGGTCTATCCGGGACGTGGGAGGACTTC. It yields the protein CASSGLSGTWEDF.

The genes are TRBV11-3 and TRBJ1-2, with TRBD1 matching over 9 bases. V lost 5 bases to trimming and J lost 8 bases; unmatched junction nucleotides: 6. The germline gives CDR1 SGHNT, CDR2 YENEEA. This CDR3 comprises 13 residues. The CDR3 DNA sequence: TGTGCCAGCAGCCCACAGGGGGCGCGGGGCTACACCTTC. Translation gives CASSPQGARGYTF.

V and J are TRBV11-3 and TRBJ2-7; the D gene is possibly TRBD2 (5 bases). The V and J ends lost 2 bases and 7 bases respectively, with 12 bases between them. Looked up from germline, CDR1 is SGHNT and CDR2 is YENEEA. The CDR3 extends over 13 amino acids. CDR3 in amino acids: CASSLSPPGEQYF. CDR3 nucleotide sequence: TGTGCCAGCAGCTTAAGCCCCCCGGGGGAGCAGTACTTC.

The chain carries TRBV28 and TRBJ1-5; 7 bases line up with TRBD1. Germline-derived CDR1 and CDR2 are MDHEN and SYDVKM. J lost 0 bases, V lost 5 bases, and 4 bases had no gene match. CDR3 length equals 15 residues. As DNA, the CDR3 is TGTGCCAGCAGTCCCGGGACAGTTAGCAATCAGCCCCAGCATTTT. It is translated as CASSPGTVSNQPQHF.

The V gene is TRBV7-2, the J gene TRBJ1-2, with D unclear. V was cut by 2 bases and J by 4 bases, with 14 bases left in between. CDR1 is SGHTA and CDR2 is FQGNSA in the germline V gene. This CDR3 is built from 15 residues. The CDR3 DNA reads TGTGCCAGCAGCTTAACGGCCGGAGTTCCCTATGGCTACACCTTC. Encoded protein: CASSLTAGVPYGYTF.

Here the CDR3 DNA reads TGCGCCAGCAGCTTGGGCCAGGGGGATGGCTACACCTTC. Protein sequence: CASSLGQGDGYTF. The genes are TRBV5-1 and TRBJ1-2, with 7 bases aligning to TRBD1. The J segment lost 6 bases and the V segment lost 0 bases, leaving 2 bases of the junction unmatched. The CDR3 is 13 amino acids. CDR1 is SGHRS and CDR2 is YFSETQ in the germline V gene.

This clone was found a few times. The DNA for the CDR3 is TGCGCCAGGCGACGTGGGGATCTGGGCTATGGCTACACCTTC. It is translated as CARRRGDLGYGYTF. The chain has TRBV10-1 and TRBJ1-2; D uncertain. The CDR3 runs 14 residues. CDR1 WNHNN and CDR2 SYGVQD come from the germline V gene (reference sequence). Trimming pared 9 bases from V and 4 bases from J, leaving 18 bases between.

This chain connects TRBV4-1 to TRBJ2-5; 12 nucleotides match TRBD2. J was trimmed by 5 bases and V by 1 base; bases with no gene match: 5. The CDR3 runs to 16 residues. Germline assignment: CDR1 MGHRA and CDR2 YSYEKL. CDR3 nucleotide sequence: TGCGCCAGCAGCCAAGGGAGACTAGCGGGAGACGAGACCCAGTACTTC. Protein product: CASSQGRLAGDETQYF.

V usage is TRBV6-1 and J usage is TRBJ1-1; D gene uncertain. The CDR3 extends over 14 amino acids. CDR1 and CDR2 from the germline V gene are MNHNS and SASEGT. V was pared by 4 bases and J by 5 bases, with 14 bases between. CDR3 nucleotides: TGTGCCAGCAGTGTGGATTTCTCCGGGACTGAAGCTTTCTTT. Amino acids: CASSVDFSGTEAFF.

This chain connects TRBV29-1 to TRBJ2-5; maybe TRBD2 (6 bases). The V gene's germline CDR1 is SQVTM and CDR2 ANQGSEA. The length of the CDR3 is 13 residues. Trimming took 3 bases from V and 4 from J, leaving 12 bases between them. CDR3 nucleotide sequence: TGCAGCGTTGAGGCGACGGGGGTAGAGACCCAGTACTTC. Its protein is CSVEATGVETQYF. Complete variable domain (other parts from reference TRBV29-1 and TRBJ2-5): SAVISQKPSRDICQRGTSLTIQCQVDSQVTMMFWYRQQPGQSLTLIATANQGSEATYESGFVIDKFPISRPNLTFSTLTVSNMSPEDSSIYLCSVEATGVETQYFGPGTRLLVL.

This clone appeared a few times. The chain links TRBV30 to TRBJ1-3; D perhaps matches TRBD1 (6 bases). CDR1 is GTSNPN, CDR2 SVGIG, per germline (reference sequence). CDR3 length: 13 amino acids. V was pared by 2 bases and J by 3 bases, with 8 bases between. The CDR3 protein is CAWSTGIGNTIYF. CDR3 nucleotides: TGTGCCTGGAGTACAGGGATTGGAAACACCATATATTTT. Based on the CDR3 plus reference TRBV30 and TRBJ1-3, the full variable domain is SQTIHQWPATLVQPVGSPLSLECTVEGTSNPNLYWYRQAAGRGLQLLFYSVGIGQISSEVPQNLSASRPQDRQFILSSKKLLLSDSGFYLCAWSTGIGNTIYFGEGSWLTVV.

The gene calls are TRBV10-3 and TRBJ2-6, with D possibly matching TRBD2 (6 bases). Germline V gives CDR1 ENHRY, CDR2 SYGVKD. The CDR3 length is 12 residues. The ends were cut back, 10 bases at V and 11 bases at J, with 15 bases in the middle. CDR3 coding DNA: TGTGCCACCGGGGGAATCAGCGACGTCCTGACTTTC. Encoded protein: CATGGISDVLTF.

V and J are TRBV19 and TRBJ1-1; D is possibly TRBD1 (6 bases). Germline values: CDR1 LNHDA, CDR2 SQIVND (reference sequence). V lost 8 bases and J lost 1, with 11 bases in between. The CDR3 totals 13 residues. CDR3 sequence (DNA): TGTGCCAGTGGGGACATGGGGAACACTGAAGCTTTCTTT. Translation: CASGDMGNTEAFF. The complete variable domain, with remaining parts taken from reference TRBV19 and TRBJ1-1, reads DGGITQSPKYLFRKEGQNVTLSCEQNLNHDAMYWYRQDPGQGLRLIYYSQIVNDFQKGDIAEGYSVSREKKESFPLTVTSAQKNPTAFYLCASGDMGNTEAFFGQGTRLTVV.

This chain links TRBV15 with TRBJ2-5; D remains unclear. Trimming removed 3 bases at V and 2 bases at J, with 13 bases between. CDR1 and CDR2 from the germline V gene are LNHNV and YYDKDF (reference sequence). The CDR3 covers 15 residues. The CDR3: CATSSFKAEQETQYF. CDR3 coding DNA: TGTGCCACCAGCAGTTTTAAGGCGGAGCAAGAGACCCAGTACTTC.

V and J are TRBV19 and TRBJ2-3; 8 nucleotides agree with TRBD1. The CDR3 loop spans 13 amino acids. With 5 bases clipped from V and 6 bases from J, the junction kept 4 bases outside the gene matches. The germline V gene has CDR1 LNHDA and CDR2 SQIVND (reference sequence). Here the CDR3 reads CASSVDRGDTQYF. DNA of the CDR3: TGTGCCAGTAGTGTCGACAGGGGCGATACGCAGTATTTT.

The chain uses TRBV21-1 and TRBJ2-7; the table's D gene call, TRBD2, was not cross checked with the DNA. TRBV21-1 is termed a pseudogene. This CDR3 region has 14 residues. CDR3 loop: CASSKEPGTYEQYF. The CDR3 coding sequence is TGTGCCAGCAGCAAAGAACCGGGGACCTACGAGCAGTACTTC.

The rearrangement uses TRBV5-6 and TRBJ2-7, with TRBD1 matching 9 bases. The CDR3 sequence is 14 residues long. J was trimmed by 6 bases and V by 3 bases; bases with no gene match: 7. The V gene's germline CDR1 is SGHDT and CDR2 YYEEEE. The CDR3 DNA sequence: TGTGCCAGCAGCTCACTTACAGGGGGCGGCGAGCAGTACTTC. Its translation: CASSSLTGGGEQYF.

This clone was counted only a few times. This chain uses TRBV2 with TRBJ2-1; D call uncertain. V dropped 5 bases and J dropped 7 bases, with 12 bases sitting between them. In germline, CDR1 is SNHLY, CDR2 FYNNEI. The length of the CDR3 is 13 residues. For the CDR3, the DNA is TGTGCCAGCAGTTCCTTAAGGGCGAATGAGCAGTTCTTC. Its protein is CASSSLRANEQFF.

V and J are TRBV5-1 and TRBJ2-5, with 8 nucleotides matching TRBD1. Germline loops: CDR1 SGHRS, CDR2 YFSETQ. V trimming: 4 bases; J trimming: 5 bases; junction bases outside the gene matches: 10. This CDR3 has 15 amino acids. The CDR3 DNA reads TGCGCCAGCAGCCAGGGGGCGATAAAGGGGGAGACCCAGTACTTC. Protein: CASSQGAIKGETQYF.

This CDR3 reads CASSDGGGAYIQYF. DNA for the CDR3: TGTGCCAGCAGTGACGGCGGGGGGGCTTACATTCAGTACTTC. This rearrangement joins TRBV2 to TRBJ2-4; TRBD2 matches 9 bases. V lost 3 bases and J lost 8; bases outside the gene matches: 5. CDR3 length equals 14 residues. CDR1 SNHLY and CDR2 FYNNEI come from the germline V gene.